These 26 T cell receptor beta chains were all obtained from the same sample, sequenced in a study of PD-1 blockade in classical Hodgkin lymphoma. Clones were sequenced by immunoSEQ multiplex PCR, and TCRdb holds only the in-frame ones, with some missing. The sample consists of over 15,000 clones, 80% to 85% of them appearing once. Each patient experienced a relapse that followed autologous stem cell transplantation, and brentuximab vedotin exposure varied. Here the sequenced sample was peripheral blood mononuclear cells (PBMCs), taken before the second cycle of nivolumab. The origin of the receptors is a human donor with classical Hodgkin lymphoma.

This chain joins TRBV25-1 and TRBJ2-2; D gene ambiguous. This CDR3 is built from 13 residues. V lost 2 bases and J lost 2, with 3 bases in between. The germline V gene encodes CDR1 MGHDK and CDR2 SYGVNS. This CDR3 is CASSETNTGELFF. The CDR3 nucleotides are TGTGCCAGCAGTGAAACTAACACCGGGGAGCTGTTTTTT.

This clone was seen a handful of times. The chain uses TRBV7-8 and TRBJ1-1; D call uncertain. V was pared by 4 bases and J by 2 bases, with 5 bases between. Germline CDR1 and CDR2: SGHVS and FQNEAQ. The CDR3 is 12 residues long. Written as DNA, the CDR3 is TGTGCCAGCAGCTACAGAAACACTGAAGCTTTCTTT. Its protein product is CASSYRNTEAFF.

The rearrangement joins TRBV7-8 to TRBJ2-1; no firm D call. Germline values: CDR1 SGHVS, CDR2 FQNEAQ. The V end was cut by 1 base, the J end by 10 bases, with 8 bases between. This CDR3 comprises 12 residues. CDR3 residues: CASSLDWGEQFF. The CDR3 coding sequence is TGTGCCAGCAGCTTAGATTGGGGAGAGCAGTTCTTC.

The chain joins TRBV29-1 to TRBJ2-7; tentatively, D is TRBD2 (6 bases). Germline CDR1 is SQVTM and CDR2 is ANQGSEA. This CDR3 is built from 12 residues. With 4 bases removed from V and 8 bases from J, the gap between germline ends came to 15 bases. The CDR3 sequence: CSVVSEGQKQYF. CDR3 in DNA: TGCAGCGTTGTTTCGGAGGGTCAGAAGCAGTACTTC.

This chain uses TRBV5-1 with TRBJ2-3; D might be TRBD1 or TRBD2, each matching 5 bases. Germline loops: CDR1 SGHRS, CDR2 YFSETQ. The CDR3 loop spans 15 amino acids. V dropped 4 bases and J dropped 6 bases, with 18 bases sitting between them. CDR3 residues: CASSTGPAPGDTQYF. CDR3 bases: TGCGCCAGCAGCACGGGACCCGCCCCGGGGGATACGCAGTATTTT.

This rearrangement joins TRBV5-1 to TRBJ2-6; D remains ambiguous. This CDR3 has 17 amino acids. V gave up 7 bases and J gave up 5 bases, with 22 bases separating them. Germline CDR1 and CDR2: SGHRS and YFSETQ. The CDR3 DNA follows: TGCGCCAGCGCTAGAATATCTTCACAAAGTCGGGCCAACGTCCTGACTTTC. It codes for CASARISSQSRANVLTF.

A few counts support this clone. V gene TRBV30 combines with J gene TRBJ1-5; D is unclear. Germline-derived CDR1 and CDR2 are GTSNPN and SVGIG (reference sequence). The CDR3 contains 13 residues. Trimming cost V 1 base and J 4 bases, with 8 bases left between them. The CDR3 loop reads CAWSDGDNQPQHF. CDR3 nucleotides: TGTGCCTGGAGTGACGGGGATAATCAGCCCCAGCATTTT.

The chain recombines TRBV10-3 with TRBJ1-2; no firm D call. V lost 3 bases to trimming and J lost 1 base, with 6 bases between them. Germline V gene sequence: CDR1 ENHRY, CDR2 SYGVKD. The CDR3 spans 13 residues. CDR3 sequence (DNA): TGTGCCATCAGTGATGAGGGTAACTATGGCTACACCTTC. The encoded protein is CAISDEGNYGYTF.

The chain recombines TRBV5-1 with TRBJ2-5; 8 bases line up with TRBD2. The CDR3 sequence is 17 residues long. The germline V gene has CDR1 SGHRS and CDR2 YFSETQ. Trimming removed 0 bases from V and 3 bases from J; junction bases left unmatched: 10. The chain's CDR3 is CASSLGPGGSGEETQYF. The CDR3 DNA reads TGCGCCAGCAGCTTGGGCCCGGGGGGTAGCGGGGAAGAGACCCAGTACTTC.

This sequence joins TRBV5-1 and TRBJ2-2; no reliable D call. The length of the CDR3 is 15 residues. Trimming removed 0 bases at V and 1 base at J, with 7 bases between. The V gene's germline CDR1 is SGHRS and CDR2 YFSETQ. This CDR3 is CASSLGTVNTGELFF. CDR3 bases: TGCGCCAGCAGCTTGGGAACGGTGAACACCGGGGAGCTGTTTTTT.

This clone appeared a few times. V gene TRBV6-1 combines with J gene TRBJ1-1; D perhaps matches TRBD1 (6 bases). Germline V gene sequence: CDR1 MNHNS, CDR2 SASEGT. The CDR3 sequence is 14 residues long. Trimming left V 4 bases short and J 6 bases short, with 15 bases between. The CDR3 spells CASSARGLGAEAFF. The DNA for the CDR3 is TGTGCCAGCAGTGCGCGGGGGCTGGGGGCTGAAGCTTTCTTT.

The chain combines TRBV19 with TRBJ1-1, with no clear D. The ends were cut back, 3 bases at V and 4 bases at J, with 9 bases in the middle. The length of the CDR3 is 13 residues. Germline lookup yields CDR1 LNHDA and CDR2 SQIVND (reference sequence). CDR3 DNA sequence: TGTGCCAGTAGTATTAATATTTTCACTGAAGCTTTCTTT. This codes for CASSINIFTEAFF.

This rearrangement joins TRBV7-8 to TRBJ1-6; D possibly corresponds to TRBD1 (5 bases). The CDR3 is 13 amino acids. Germline assignment: CDR1 SGHVS and CDR2 FQNEAQ. V lost 11 bases to trimming and J lost 0 bases, with 8 bases between them. The CDR3 protein is CAGGRSYNSPLHF. The DNA for the CDR3 is TGTGCCGGGGGTCGCTCCTATAATTCACCCCTCCACTTT.

The chain links TRBV11-2 to TRBJ1-2, with 8 bases fitting TRBD1. The CDR3 contains 16 residues. Germline CDR1 reads SGHAT; CDR2 reads FQNNGV. V lost 4 bases and J lost 5; bases outside the gene matches: 12. The CDR3 loop reads CASSSNRDRQRYGYTF. CDR3 nucleotides: TGTGCCAGCAGCTCGAACCGGGACAGGCAACGGTATGGCTACACCTTC.

The chain recombines TRBV11-1 with TRBJ2-3; 8 bases are a match to TRBD2. The CDR3 length is 16 residues. After removal of 6 bases from V and 2 bases from J, the junction contained 10 bases not matched to a gene. Germline assignment: CDR1 SGHAT and CDR2 FQDESV (reference sequence). The CDR3 DNA reads as TGTGCCAGCAGACCCGGGGTAGCGGGACCCACAGATACGCAGTATTTT. This encodes CASRPGVAGPTDTQYF. Based on the CDR3 plus reference TRBV11-1 and TRBJ2-3, the full variable domain is EAEVAQSPRYKITEKSQAVAFWCDPISGHATLYWYRQILGQGPELLVQFQDESVVDDSQLPKDRFSAERLKGVDSTLKIQPAELGDSAMYLCASRPGVAGPTDTQYFGPGTRLTVL.

The chain couples TRBV2 to TRBJ2-1; a weak D match, TRBD1 (8 bases). This CDR3 is built from 18 residues. V was pared by 1 base and J by 8 bases, with 24 bases between. Germline V gene sequence: CDR1 SNHLY, CDR2 FYNNEI. The CDR3 DNA sequence: TGTGCCAGCAGTGAAGACGGGGCGGGGGACAGGTTTAAGGATGAGCAGTTCTTC. Protein sequence: CASSEDGAGDRFKDEQFF. Full variable domain (outside the CDR3, taken from reference TRBV2 and TRBJ2-1): EPEVTQTPSHQVTQMGQEVILRCVPISNHLYFYWYRQILGQKVEFLVSFYNNEISEKSEIFDDQFSVERPDGSNFTLKIRSTKLEDSAMYFCASSEDGAGDRFKDEQFFGPGTRLTVL.

The CDR3 loop is CASTGRVNLYEQYF. The DNA for the CDR3 is TGTGCCAGCACAGGCAGGGTAAATCTCTACGAGCAGTACTTC. V usage is TRBV2 and J usage is TRBJ2-5; D is possibly TRBD1 (5 bases). The end of the DNA is better explained by TRBJ2-7, so the J call may be wrong. Germline CDR1 reads SNHLY; CDR2 reads FYNNEI. The CDR3 is 14 amino acids.

This chain connects TRBV9 to TRBJ2-6, with D maybe TRBD2 (6 bases). There are 15 residues in the CDR3. V lost 3 bases and J lost 1, with 8 bases in between. Germline CDR1 SGDLS, CDR2 YYNGEE. DNA for the CDR3: TGTGCCAGCAGCGGCGGGGTATCTGGGGCCAACGTCCTGACTTTC. Translation gives CASSGGVSGANVLTF.

This clone was counted once. The rearrangement joins TRBV7-9 to TRBJ2-2; 9 nucleotides agree with TRBD1. Germline assignment: CDR1 SEHNR and CDR2 FQNEAQ (reference sequence). J gave up 2 bases and V 5 bases, and 3 bases lay outside the gene matches. CDR3 length: 15 amino acids. CDR3 DNA: TGTGCCAGCAGCGTGGGACAGGGAAACACCGGGGAGCTGTTTTTT. Translating gives CASSVGQGNTGELFF.

The chain carries TRBV29-1 and TRBJ2-1; D gene ambiguous. Germline CDR1 and CDR2: SQVTM and ANQGSEA. This CDR3 has 12 residues. The V gene lost 2 bases and the J gene lost 7 bases, with 9 bases spanning the gap. CDR3 residues: CSVEITLNEQFF. DNA of the CDR3: TGCAGCGTTGAAATAACCCTGAATGAGCAGTTCTTC.

This chain links TRBV19 with TRBJ1-2, with a possible D match to TRBD1 (6 bases). Germline V gene sequence: CDR1 LNHDA, CDR2 SQIVND (reference sequence). The CDR3 contains 14 residues. Trimming took 10 bases from V and 8 from J, leaving 23 bases between them. The chain's CDR3 is CATAGRGHLRGYTF. The CDR3 DNA reads as TGTGCCACTGCAGGAAGGGGACACCTGAGGGGCTACACCTTC.

The rearrangement joins TRBV6-1 to TRBJ2-2; D is perhaps TRBD2 (5 bases). The CDR3 is 14 residues long. The germline V gene has CDR1 MNHNS and CDR2 SASEGT. V dropped 5 bases and J dropped 5 bases, with 12 bases sitting between them. As DNA, the CDR3 is TGTGCCAGCAGTCCACTAGTATCTACCGGGGAGCTGTTTTTT. Protein sequence: CASSPLVSTGELFF.

This clone was counted between two and nine times. The chain combines TRBV4-2 with TRBJ1-5; perhaps TRBD1 as D (5 bases). This CDR3 has 14 amino acids. Germline CDR1 is LGHNA and CDR2 is YNFKEQ. The V gene lost 1 base and the J gene lost 6 bases, with 10 bases spanning the gap. For the CDR3, the DNA is TGTGCCAGCAGCCAAGGGCAGGGTAGTCAGCCCCAGCATTTT. It encodes CASSQGQGSQPQHF.

This clone is labeled large. The V and J genes are TRBV10-2 and TRBJ1-1; D is uncertain. Germline V gene lookup returns CDR1 WSHSY and CDR2 SAAADI. Trimming cost V 7 bases and J 1 base, with 4 bases left between them. The CDR3 consists of 11 residues. As DNA, the CDR3 is TGCGCCAGCACCCAGAACACTGAAGCTTTCTTT. Residues: CASTQNTEAFF.

This clone was seen only once. This chain connects TRBV27 to TRBJ2-3; a possible D gene is TRBD2 (5 bases). From germline, CDR1 is MNHEY and CDR2 SMNVEV (reference sequence). The CDR3 runs 13 residues. Trimming removed 6 bases from V and 6 bases from J, with 13 bases in between. The CDR3 nucleotides read TGTGCCAGCAGCCGGGGATTGGTGGATACGCAGTATTTT. Its translation is CASSRGLVDTQYF.

The chain recombines TRBV14 with TRBJ2-4, with D unresolved. The CDR3 covers 14 residues. V was clipped by 8 bases and J by 0 bases, with 11 bases between them. The germline CDR1 and CDR2 sequences are SGHDN and FVKESK. The CDR3 is CASALGGAKNIQYF. CDR3 in DNA: TGTGCCAGCGCTCTGGGTGGAGCCAAAAACATTCAGTACTTC.